These 10 T cell receptor beta chains were all obtained from the same sample, sequenced in a study of blood T cell repertoires in COVID-19. TCRdb's table, derived via immunoSEQ multiplex PCR, lists solely in-frame clones and lacks some. The sample lists some 140,000 clones; about four fifths were seen once. Sequenced material: peripheral blood. All receptors come from an elderly man with acute or convalescent COVID-19.

The chain joins TRBV18 to TRBJ2-3; 7 bases agree with TRBD1. The CDR3 contains 15 residues. V lost 4 bases and J lost 1; bases outside the gene matches: 5. CDR1 and CDR2 (germline): KGHSH, LQKENI. For the CDR3, the DNA is TGTGCCAGCTCACAACGACAGGGACGCACAGATACGCAGTATTTT. Residues: CASSQRQGRTDTQYF.

This clone was seen once. V gene TRBV5-5 combines with J gene TRBJ1-6; 7 bases line up with TRBD1. The germline V gene has CDR1 SGHKS and CDR2 YYEKEE (reference sequence). V dropped 0 bases and J dropped 8; count of bases not matched to a gene: 5. The CDR3 length is 15 residues. DNA for the CDR3: TGTGCCAGCAGCTTGGTGGGACAGTCGCATTCACCCCTCCACTTT. It codes for CASSLVGQSHSPLHF. The complete variable domain, with remaining parts taken from reference TRBV5-5 and TRBJ1-6, reads DAGVTQSPTHLIKTRGQQVTLRCSPISGHKSVSWYQQVLGQGPQFIFQYYEKEERGRGNFPDRFSARQFPNYSSELNVNALLLGDSALYLCASSLVGQSHSPLHFGNGTRLTVT.

The rearrangement links TRBV4-3 to TRBJ1-1; unclear D gene. This CDR3 region has 16 residues. Germline V lookup: CDR1 LGHNA, CDR2 YSLEER. Trimming cost V 0 bases and J 7 bases, with 18 bases left between them. The CDR3 here is CASSQDRSRGTGEAFF. The CDR3 region has the DNA TGCGCCAGCAGCCAAGATAGGTCACGGGGTACGGGTGAAGCTTTCTTT.

V usage is TRBV10-3 and J usage is TRBJ2-3, with TRBD2 matching over 8 bases. CDR1 and CDR2 (germline): ENHRY, SYGVKD. Unmatched junction bases numbered 9, after V lost 3 bases and J lost 1 base. This CDR3 is 17 amino acids long. CDR3 protein: CAISDGGGAGGTDTQYF. The CDR3 DNA reads as TGTGCCATCAGTGATGGGGGGGGAGCGGGGGGCACAGATACGCAGTATTTT.

J is TRBJ2-3 and V is TRBV11-2; D may be TRBD1 (6 bases). The CDR3 extends over 16 amino acids. CDR1 is SGHAT and CDR2 is FQNNGV in the germline V gene. V was clipped by 3 bases and J by 2 bases, with 15 bases between them. The CDR3 loop reads CASSLGASFYTDTQYF. The CDR3 bases are TGTGCCAGCAGCTTGGGGGCTAGCTTTTACACAGATACGCAGTATTTT.

The chain joins TRBV5-1 to TRBJ1-5; 9 bases align to TRBD1. Germline-derived CDR1 and CDR2 are SGHRS and YFSETQ. V trimming: 0 bases; J trimming: 6 bases; junction bases outside the gene matches: 7. CDR3 size: 16 residues. This chain's CDR3 is CASSLEGTGTGQPQHF. DNA of the CDR3: TGCGCCAGCAGCTTGGAAGGGACAGGGACTGGTCAGCCCCAGCATTTT.

This clone showed up just once. At the DNA level, this CDR3 is encoded by other sequences in the same sample as well. The rearrangement links TRBV10-3 to TRBJ1-5; no firm D call. The V gene lost 0 bases and the J gene lost 4 bases, with 7 bases spanning the gap. Germline V lookup: CDR1 ENHRY, CDR2 SYGVKD. The CDR3 extends over 14 amino acids. CDR3 sequence reads: CAISESGGNQPQHF. The CDR3 DNA follows: TGTGCCATCAGTGAGTCGGGCGGGAATCAGCCCCAGCATTTT.

The V gene is TRBV6-1, the J gene TRBJ1-1, with TRBD1 matching 9 bases. CDR1 and CDR2 (germline): MNHNS, SASEGT. The CDR3 sequence is 18 residues long. The V segment lost 2 bases and the J segment 5 bases; nucleotides outside the gene matches: 15. CDR3 nucleotides: TGTGCCAGCAGTGAAATCTACCCGGACAGGGGAAGGGGGACTGAAGCTTTCTTT. Translating it yields CASSEIYPDRGRGTEAFF.

V gene TRBV5-1 combines with J gene TRBJ1-3; 11 bases match TRBD1. There are 16 residues in the CDR3. Per germline, CDR1 SGHRS and CDR2 YFSETQ. V was clipped by 4 bases and J by 4 bases; unmatched bases: 7. The CDR3 here is CASSTGQGAGGNTIYF. In DNA form, the CDR3 reads TGCGCCAGCAGCACAGGACAGGGGGCAGGAGGAAACACCATATATTTT.

This chain connects TRBV18 to TRBJ1-5; D ambiguous. Per the germline V gene, CDR1 is KGHSH and CDR2 is LQKENI. The CDR3 consists of 13 residues. Trimming removed 3 bases from V and 4 bases from J, with 7 bases in between. The CDR3 loop reads CASSPGENQPQHF. CDR3 bases: TGTGCCAGCTCACCTGGGGAGAATCAGCCCCAGCATTTT.